This passage covers 9 T cell receptor beta chains from one sample sequenced in a study of T cells after posttransplantation cyclophosphamide. The assay was immunoSEQ multiplex PCR, and TCRdb's table has in-frame clones only and misses some. The sample shows about 19,000 clones, roughly 70% of them seen only once. A marrow graft followed busulfan-fludarabine conditioning, with cyclophosphamide on days +3 and +4. The material was PBMCs, obtained after an allogeneic stem cell transplant with post-transplant cyclophosphamide. The receptors come from a young adult male patient who received an allogeneic stem cell transplant from a related donor, was CMV-positive, and had acute GVHD only. Some of the T cells may derive from the graft donor.

The rearrangement links TRBV7-2 to TRBJ2-3; 7 bases are shared with TRBD1. The CDR3 loop spans 15 amino acids. The V and J ends lost 5 bases and 7 bases, in that order; junction bases with no gene match: 12. The germline gives CDR1 SGHTA, CDR2 FQGNSA. CDR3 in amino acids: CASSPATGAVNTQYF. The DNA of the CDR3 is TGTGCCAGCAGCCCCGCTACAGGGGCGGTTAATACGCAGTATTTT.

This clone was found a few times. The V and J genes are TRBV6-1 and TRBJ1-5, with D possibly TRBD1 on 5 matching bases. This CDR3 region has 19 residues. CDR1 is MNHNS, CDR2 SASEGT, per germline. V was clipped by 3 bases and J by 2 bases, with 23 bases between them. Here the CDR3 DNA reads TGTGCCAGCAGTGACCTTGACGCGGGGGGAGCGATCGGCAATCAGCCCCAGCATTTT. Its protein is CASSDLDAGGAIGNQPQHF.

The gene calls are TRBV7-2 and TRBJ2-6; TRBD2 aligns across 11 bases. V dropped 2 bases and J dropped 3; count of bases not matched to a gene: 9. CDR3 length equals 19 residues. Per the germline V gene, CDR1 is SGHTA and CDR2 is FQGNSA. CDR3 protein: CASSLFSGGAFGGANVLTF. Here the CDR3 DNA reads TGTGCCAGCAGCTTATTTAGCGGGGGGGCCTTTGGTGGGGCCAACGTCCTGACTTTC. Supplemented by reference TRBV7-2 and TRBJ2-6, the full variable domain reads GAGVSQSPSNKVTEKGKDVELRCDPISGHTALYWYRQSLGQGLEFLIYFQGNSAPDKSGLPSDRFSAERTGGSVSTLTIQRTQQEDSAVYLCASSLFSGGAFGGANVLTFGAGSRLTVL.

The chain carries TRBV19 and TRBJ1-4, with D maybe TRBD1 (6 bases). Germline CDR1 is LNHDA and CDR2 is SQIVND (reference sequence). V dropped 7 bases and J dropped 1 base, with 13 bases sitting between them. This CDR3 spans 15 amino acids. In DNA form, the CDR3 reads TGTGCCAGTAAAAAGACAGGAGAAACTAATGAAAAACTGTTTTTT. Its protein product is CASKKTGETNEKLFF.

This sequence joins TRBV16 and TRBJ2-2; perhaps TRBD1 as D (6 bases). The CDR3 is made up of 13 amino acids. V gave up 2 bases and J gave up 5 bases, with 6 bases separating them. Germline CDR1 KGHSY, CDR2 FQNENV. CDR3 sequence reads: CASSQRGTGELFF. The CDR3 nucleotides read TGTGCCAGCAGCCAAAGGGGGACCGGGGAGCTGTTTTTT.

This clone has ten or more counts. This rearrangement joins TRBV6-6 to TRBJ1-5, with D tentatively TRBD1 (6 bases). This CDR3 has 15 residues. Germline values: CDR1 MNHNY, CDR2 SVGAGI (reference sequence). V gave up 6 bases and J gave up 2 bases, with 14 bases separating them. The CDR3 nucleotides read TGTGCCAGCAGCTCCTTAGCAGGGGGCAATCAGCCCCAGCATTTT. It translates to CASSSLAGGNQPQHF.

J is TRBJ1-1 and V is TRBV4-2; D gene unclear. This CDR3 spans 16 amino acids. Germline V CDR1 and CDR2: LGHNA, YNFKEQ. V shed 0 bases and J shed 0 bases, with 11 bases lying between them. The CDR3 nucleotides are TGTGCCAGCAGCCAAGATCCGCGGGGATTGAACACTGAAGCTTTCTTT. It encodes CASSQDPRGLNTEAFF.

The chain carries TRBV7-2 and TRBJ2-7; 8 nucleotides align to TRBD1. The CDR3 spans 13 residues. Trimming cost V 3 bases and J 4 bases; bases outside gene matches: 2. Germline V lookup: CDR1 SGHTA, CDR2 FQGNSA. The chain's CDR3 is CASSFNRGYEQYF. Written as DNA, the CDR3 is TGTGCCAGCAGCTTCAACAGGGGGTACGAGCAGTACTTC.

The chain carries TRBV14 and TRBJ2-1; 13 nucleotides line up with TRBD2. The CDR3 spans 17 residues. J lost 0 bases, V lost 5 bases, and 4 bases had no gene match. Germline assignment: CDR1 SGHDN and CDR2 FVKESK. The CDR3 loop reads CASSARTSGSSYNEQFF. CDR3 DNA sequence: TGTGCCAGCAGCGCGCGGACTAGCGGGAGCTCCTACAATGAGCAGTTCTTC. The whole variable domain, filled in from reference TRBV14 and TRBJ2-1, reads EAGVTQFPSHSVIEKGQTVTLRCDPISGHDNLYWYRRVMGKEIKFLLHFVKESKQDESGMPNNRFLAERTGGTYSTLKVQPAELEDSGVYFCASSARTSGSSYNEQFFGPGTRLTVL.